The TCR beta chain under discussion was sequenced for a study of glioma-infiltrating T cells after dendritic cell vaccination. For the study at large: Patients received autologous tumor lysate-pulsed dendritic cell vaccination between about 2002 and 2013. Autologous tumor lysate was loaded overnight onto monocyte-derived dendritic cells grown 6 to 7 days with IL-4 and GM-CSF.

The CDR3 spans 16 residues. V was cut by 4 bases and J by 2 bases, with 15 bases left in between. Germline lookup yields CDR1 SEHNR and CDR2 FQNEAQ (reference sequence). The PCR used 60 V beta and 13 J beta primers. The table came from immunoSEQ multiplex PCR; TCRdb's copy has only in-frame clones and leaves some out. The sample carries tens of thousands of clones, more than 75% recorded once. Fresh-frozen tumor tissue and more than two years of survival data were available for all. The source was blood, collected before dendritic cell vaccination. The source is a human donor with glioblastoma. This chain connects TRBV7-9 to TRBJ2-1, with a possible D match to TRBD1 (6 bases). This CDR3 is CASSSSTGWAYNEQFF. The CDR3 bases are TGTGCCAGCAGCTCGAGTACAGGGTGGGCCTACAATGAGCAGTTCTTC.